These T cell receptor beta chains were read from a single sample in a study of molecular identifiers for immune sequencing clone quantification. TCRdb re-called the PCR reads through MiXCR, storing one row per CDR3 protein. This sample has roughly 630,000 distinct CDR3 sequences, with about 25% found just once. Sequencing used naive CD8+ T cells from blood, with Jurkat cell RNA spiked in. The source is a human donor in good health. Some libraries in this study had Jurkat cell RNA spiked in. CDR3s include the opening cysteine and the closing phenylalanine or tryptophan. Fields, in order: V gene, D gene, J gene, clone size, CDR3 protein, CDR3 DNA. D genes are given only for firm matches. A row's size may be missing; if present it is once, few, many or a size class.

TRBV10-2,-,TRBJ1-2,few,CASSDWKTNYGYTF,TGCGCCAGCAGTGACTGGAAAACTAACTATGGCTACACCTTC
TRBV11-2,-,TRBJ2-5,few,CASSFRGADETQYF,TGTGCCAGCAGCTTCCGGGGGGCGGACGAGACCCAGTACTTC
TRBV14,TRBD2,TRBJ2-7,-,CASSQETSGSLNEQYF,TGTGCCAGCAGCCAAGAGACTAGCGGGAGTCTGAACGAGCAGTACTTC
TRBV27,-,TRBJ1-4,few,CASSFDPFNEKLFF,TGTGCCAGCAGTTTTGACCCGTTTAATGAAAAACTGTTTTTT
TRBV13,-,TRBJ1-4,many,CASSLWNEKLFF,TGTGCCAGCAGCTTATGGAATGAAAAACTGTTTTTT
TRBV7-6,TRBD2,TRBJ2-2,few,CASSRYGGGTGELFF,TGTGCCAGCAGCCGATACGGGGGGGGCACCGGGGAGCTGTTTTTT
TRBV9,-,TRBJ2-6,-,CASSVDEISGANVLTF,TGTGCCAGCAGCGTAGATGAGATCTCTGGGGCCAACGTCCTGACTTTC
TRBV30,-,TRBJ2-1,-,CARGGAGQGSWGNEQFF,TGTGCCCGGGGGGGGGCGGGACAGGGATCTTGGGGAAATGAGCAGTTCTTC
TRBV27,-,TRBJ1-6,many,CASSLLRGLGDSPLHF,TGTGCCAGCAGTTTATTACGAGGGCTTGGGGATTCACCCCTCCACTTT
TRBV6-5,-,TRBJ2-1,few,CASSDRPGLGEQFF,TGTGCCAGCAGCGACCGCCCAGGGTTGGGTGAGCAGTTCTTC
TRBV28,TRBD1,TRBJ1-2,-,CASSFTQGADYGYTF,TGTGCCAGCAGTTTCACACAGGGGGCAGACTATGGCTACACCTTC
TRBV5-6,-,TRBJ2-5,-,CASSSKGTLGQETQYF,TGTGCCAGCAGCTCCAAGGGGACCTTGGGGCAAGAGACCCAGTACTTC
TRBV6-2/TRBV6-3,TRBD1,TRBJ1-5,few,CASSYSGTGVQPQHF,TGTGCCAGCAGTTACTCTGGGACAGGCGTTCAGCCCCAGCATTTT
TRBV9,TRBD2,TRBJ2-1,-,CASSVDGTNDEQFF,TGTGCCAGCAGCGTAGACGGGACTAACGATGAGCAGTTCTTC
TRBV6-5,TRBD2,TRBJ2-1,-,CASSLFSGGAGNEQFF,TGTGCCAGCAGTTTATTCAGCGGGGGGGCCGGCAATGAGCAGTTCTTC
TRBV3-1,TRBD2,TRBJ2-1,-,CASSQDPTSGHNEQFF,TGTGCCAGCAGCCAAGACCCTACTAGCGGGCACAATGAGCAGTTCTTC
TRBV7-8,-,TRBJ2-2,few,CASSLASAVRMDTGELFF,TGTGCCAGCAGCTTAGCGTCGGCGGTTCGGATGGACACCGGGGAGCTGTTTTTT
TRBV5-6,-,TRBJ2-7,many,CASSFTGPGEQYF,TGTGCCAGCAGCTTCACCGGACCCGGCGAGCAGTACTTC
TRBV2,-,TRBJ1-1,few,CASSERAVNTEAFF,TGTGCCAGCAGTGAGCGGGCAGTGAACACTGAAGCTTTCTTT
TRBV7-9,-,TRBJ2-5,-,CASSLAGEGTAQYF,TGTGCCAGCAGCTTAGCGGGAGAGGGGACGGCCCAGTACTTC
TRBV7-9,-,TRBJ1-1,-,CASSLGSPEAFF,TGTGCCAGCAGCCTAGGAAGCCCTGAAGCTTTCTTT
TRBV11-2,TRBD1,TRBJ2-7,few,CASSRLTYRGPEDYEQYF,TGTGCCAGCAGCCGACTTACCTATAGGGGGCCCGAAGACTACGAGCAGTACTTC
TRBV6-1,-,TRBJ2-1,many,CASRGAYNEQFF,TGTGCCAGCAGGGGGGCCTACAATGAGCAGTTCTTC
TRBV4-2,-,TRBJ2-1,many,CASSITNEQFF,TGTGCCAGCAGCATCACGAATGAGCAGTTCTTC
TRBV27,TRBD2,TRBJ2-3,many,CASSPLSGGLDTQYF,TGTGCCAGCAGTCCACTTAGCGGGGGGCTTGATACGCAGTATTTT
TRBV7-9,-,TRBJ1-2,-,CASNLDSKIYDYTF,TGTGCCAGCAACTTAGATTCCAAGATCTATGACTACACCTTC
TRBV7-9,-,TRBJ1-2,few,CASSSLVALRSGYTF,TGTGCCAGCAGCTCCTTGGTGGCGCTGAGGTCCGGCTACACCTTC
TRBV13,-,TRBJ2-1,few,CASSTGLSGRYNEQFF,TGTGCCAGCAGCACTGGTTTGTCGGGACGGTACAATGAGCAGTTCTTC
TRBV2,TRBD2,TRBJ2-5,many,CASSEALAGGRYQETQYF,TGTGCCAGCAGTGAAGCCCTAGCGGGGGGCCGATACCAAGAGACCCAGTACTTC
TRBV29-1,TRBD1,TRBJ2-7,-,CSVEGPGQGPYEQYF,TGCAGCGTTGAAGGTCCGGGACAGGGTCCCTACGAGCAGTACTTT
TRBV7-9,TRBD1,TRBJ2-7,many,CASSLGLGTGPSGEQYF,TGTGCCAGCAGCTTAGGCCTCGGGACAGGGCCATCGGGCGAGCAGTACTTC
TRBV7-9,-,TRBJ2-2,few,CASSSTRDTVTGELFF,TGTGCCAGCAGCTCAACGAGGGACACTGTTACCGGGGAGCTGTTTTTT
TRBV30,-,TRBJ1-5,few,CAWRSSGGNQPQHF,TGTGCCTGGAGGTCGTCGGGTGGCAATCAGCCCCAGCATTTT
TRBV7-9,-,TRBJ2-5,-,CASTTGNQETQYF,TGTGCCAGCACCACAGGGAACCAAGAGACCCAGTACTTC
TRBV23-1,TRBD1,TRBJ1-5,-,CASSLSDRGPNQPQHF,TGCGCCAGCAGTCTGTCGGACAGGGGGCCCAATCAGCCCCAGCATTTT
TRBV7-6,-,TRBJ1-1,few,CASSLGSGFTEAFF,TGTGCCAGCAGCTTAGGCTCCGGTTTCACTGAAGCTTTCTTT
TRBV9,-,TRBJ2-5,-,CASSVGLALQETQYF,TGTGCCAGCAGCGTAGGCTTAGCGTTGCAAGAGACCCAGTACTTC
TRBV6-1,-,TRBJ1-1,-,CASSEASSTANTEAFF,TGTGCCAGCAGTGAAGCGAGTTCGACAGCGAACACTGAAGCTTTCTTT
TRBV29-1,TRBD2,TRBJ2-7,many,CSVDSMGGYEQYF,TGCAGCGTTGATTCGATGGGGGGGTACGAGCAGTACTTC
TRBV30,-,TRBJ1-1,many,CAWSGGAANTEAFF,TGTGCCTGGAGTGGGGGGGCGGCGAACACTGAAGCTTTCTTT
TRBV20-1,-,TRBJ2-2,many,CSARVALGTGELFF,TGCAGTGCTAGAGTGGCGCTGGGCACCGGGGAGCTGTTTTTT
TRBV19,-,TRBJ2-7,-,CASSRLGEPEQYF,TGTGCCAGTAGTAGGCTAGGAGAGCCCGAGCAGTACTTC